The text below deals with one T cell receptor beta chain. Its specificity is unknown. Sequencing was performed with immunoSEQ multiplex PCR; in TCRdb, only in-frame clones are kept and a portion is missing. The sample includes around 180,000 clones, about 88% of them seen just once. This sample was taken from a study of radiation and T cells in renal cell carcinoma. The sample's time point: blood 4 weeks post-SBRT, at nephrectomy. Described treatment: 15 Gy SBRT to primary tumor, nephrectomy 4 weeks later. Serial blood draws occurred at baseline and 2 and 4 weeks post-SBRT. Germline loops: CDR1 SGHVS, CDR2 FQNEAQ. V gave up 5 bases and J gave up 5 bases; unmatched junction bases: 6. This CDR3 contains 14 residues. Study-wide results and caveats: Baseline intratumoral clonotype presence is unknown without pretreatment biopsies.

Sequencing was performed on blood, taken from a patient whose treatment included radiotherapy and nephrectomy. This TCR came from a woman between 45 and 65 years old with renal cell carcinoma. The chain is built from TRBV7-8 and TRBJ2-5, with 9 bases identical to TRBD2. The CDR3 nucleotides are TGTGCCAGCAGCCCGGGACTAGCTAGGGAGACCCAGTACTTC. This gives the protein CASSPGLARETQYF.